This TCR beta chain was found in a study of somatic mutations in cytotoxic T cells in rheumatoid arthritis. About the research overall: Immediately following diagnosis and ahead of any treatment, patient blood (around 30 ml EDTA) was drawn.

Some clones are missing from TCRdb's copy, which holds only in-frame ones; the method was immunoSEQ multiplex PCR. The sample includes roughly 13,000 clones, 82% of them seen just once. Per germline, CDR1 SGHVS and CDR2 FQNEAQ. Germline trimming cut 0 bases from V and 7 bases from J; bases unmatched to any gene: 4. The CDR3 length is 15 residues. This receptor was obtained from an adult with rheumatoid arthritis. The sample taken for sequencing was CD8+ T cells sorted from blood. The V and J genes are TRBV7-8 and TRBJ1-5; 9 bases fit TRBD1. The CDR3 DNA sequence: TGTGCCAGCAGCTTAGCGGGGACAGGGTCACAGCCCCAGCATTTT. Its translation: CASSLAGTGSQPQHF.